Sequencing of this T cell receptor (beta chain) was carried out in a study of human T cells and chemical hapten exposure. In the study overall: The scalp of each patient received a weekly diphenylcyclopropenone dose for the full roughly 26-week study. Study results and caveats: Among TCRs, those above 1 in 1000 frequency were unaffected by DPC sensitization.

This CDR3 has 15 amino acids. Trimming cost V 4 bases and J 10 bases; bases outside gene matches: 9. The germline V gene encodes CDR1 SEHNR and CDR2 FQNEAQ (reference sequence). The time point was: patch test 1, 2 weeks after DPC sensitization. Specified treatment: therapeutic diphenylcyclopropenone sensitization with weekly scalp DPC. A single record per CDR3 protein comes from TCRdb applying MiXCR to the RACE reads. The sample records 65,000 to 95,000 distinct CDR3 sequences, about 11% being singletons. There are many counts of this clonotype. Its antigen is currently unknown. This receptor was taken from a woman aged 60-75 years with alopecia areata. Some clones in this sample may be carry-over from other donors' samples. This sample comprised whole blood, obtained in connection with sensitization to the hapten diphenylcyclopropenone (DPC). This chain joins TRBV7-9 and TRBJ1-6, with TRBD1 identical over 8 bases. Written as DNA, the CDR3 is TGTGCCAGCAGCTATTTGGGGACAGGTGCCTCACCCCTCCACTTT. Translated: CASSYLGTGASPLHF.